This TCR beta chain was identified in a study of human T cells and chemical hapten exposure. About the study: Sensitization was performed using 2% DPC on a roughly 2 cm by roughly 2 cm upper inner arm skin site.

For this clonotype: What it recognizes is unknown.

General observations from the study: Expanded TCRs were compared with controls, and the expanded TCRs formed significantly more large CDR3 similarity clusters.

During construction of the library, unique molecular identifiers were attached to individual cDNA molecules for quantitative, reproducible TCR counting. TCRdb re-called the RACE reads with MiXCR, one entry per CDR3 protein. The sample carries around 180,000 distinct CDR3 sequences, around 30% recorded once. This sample's time point: pre-sensitization, week 0. Regarding treatment: therapeutic diphenylcyclopropenone sensitization with weekly scalp DPC. Total RNA was isolated from whole blood that had not been fractionated. Germline CDR1 and CDR2: DFQATT and SNEGSKA (reference sequence). V was shortened by 6 bases and J by 5 bases, with 19 bases between the two germline ends. The CDR3 is made up of 14 amino acids.

The source is a woman between 25 and 40 years old with alopecia areata. Some clones in this sample may be carry-over from other donors' samples. Here the sequenced sample was whole blood, taken in connection with sensitization to the hapten diphenylcyclopropenone (DPC). This sequence joins TRBV20-1 and TRBJ1-1, with a tentative D call TRBD1 (5 bases). In nucleotides, the CDR3 is TGCAGTGCCTCTGTGGGGCAGGTTAAAACTGAAGCTTTCTTT. It encodes CSASVGQVKTEAFF.